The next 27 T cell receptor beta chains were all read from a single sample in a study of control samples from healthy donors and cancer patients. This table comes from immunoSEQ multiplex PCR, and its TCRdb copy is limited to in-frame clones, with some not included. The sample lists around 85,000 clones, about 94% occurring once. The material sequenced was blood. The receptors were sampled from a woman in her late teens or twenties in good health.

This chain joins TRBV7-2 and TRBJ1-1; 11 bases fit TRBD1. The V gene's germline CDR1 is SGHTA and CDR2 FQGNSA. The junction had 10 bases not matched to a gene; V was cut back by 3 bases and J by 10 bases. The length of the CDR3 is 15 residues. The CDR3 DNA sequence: TGTGCCAGCAGCTTCCGGGACAGGGGGATTAAGGTAGCTTTCTTT. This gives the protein CASSFRDRGIKVAFF.

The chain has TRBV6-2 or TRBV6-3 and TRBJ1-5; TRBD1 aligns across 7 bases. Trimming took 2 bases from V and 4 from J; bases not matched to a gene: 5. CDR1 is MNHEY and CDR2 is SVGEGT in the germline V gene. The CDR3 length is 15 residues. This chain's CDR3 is CASSYEDRRNQPQHF. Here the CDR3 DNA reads TGTGCCAGCAGTTACGAGGACAGGCGAAATCAGCCCCAGCATTTT.

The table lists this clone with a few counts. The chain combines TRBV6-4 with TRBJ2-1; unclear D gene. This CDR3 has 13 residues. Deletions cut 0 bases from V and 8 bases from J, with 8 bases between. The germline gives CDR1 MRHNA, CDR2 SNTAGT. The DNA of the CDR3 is TGTGCCAGCAGTGACTCTAGCATCGATGAGCAGTTCTTC. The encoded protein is CASSDSSIDEQFF.

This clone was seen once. The CDR3 DNA follows: TGTGCCAGTAGCAATCTAGCGGGAACGGGATCAGATACGCAGTATTTT. Protein product: CASSNLAGTGSDTQYF. The chain carries TRBV19 and TRBJ2-3; TRBD2 aligns across 9 bases. V dropped 6 bases and J dropped 4; count of bases not matched to a gene: 11. The CDR3 loop spans 16 amino acids. The germline CDR1 and CDR2 sequences are LNHDA and SQIVND (reference sequence).

CDR3 protein: CASSYRQTNTEAFF. CDR3 DNA sequence: TGTGCCAGCAGTTATCGACAGACAAACACTGAAGCTTTCTTT. This sequence joins TRBV6-6 and TRBJ1-1; a possible D gene is TRBD1 (5 bases). V shed 3 bases and J shed 2 bases, with 10 bases lying between them. The CDR3 runs to 14 residues. Germline CDR1 and CDR2: MNHNY and SVGAGI (reference sequence).

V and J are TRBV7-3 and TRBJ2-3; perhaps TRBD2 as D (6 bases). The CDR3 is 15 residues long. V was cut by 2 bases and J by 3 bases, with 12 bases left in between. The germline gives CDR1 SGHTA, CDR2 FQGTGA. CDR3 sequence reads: CASSLVGSRTDTQYF. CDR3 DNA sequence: TGTGCCAGCAGCTTAGTCGGGAGTCGGACAGATACGCAGTATTTT.

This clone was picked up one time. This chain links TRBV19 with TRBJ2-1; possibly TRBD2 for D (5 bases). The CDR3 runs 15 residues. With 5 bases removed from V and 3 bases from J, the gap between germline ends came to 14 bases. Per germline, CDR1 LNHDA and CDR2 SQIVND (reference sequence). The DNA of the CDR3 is TGTGCCAGTAGTGTCGAGGGCAGCGTCTACAATGAGCAGTTCTTC. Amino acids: CASSVEGSVYNEQFF.

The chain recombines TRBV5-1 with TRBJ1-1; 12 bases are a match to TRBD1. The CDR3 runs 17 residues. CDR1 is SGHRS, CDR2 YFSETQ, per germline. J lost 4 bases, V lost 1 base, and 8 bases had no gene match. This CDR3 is CASSLWGQGAVGTEAFF. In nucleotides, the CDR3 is TGCGCCAGCAGCTTGTGGGGACAGGGGGCAGTAGGCACTGAAGCTTTCTTT.

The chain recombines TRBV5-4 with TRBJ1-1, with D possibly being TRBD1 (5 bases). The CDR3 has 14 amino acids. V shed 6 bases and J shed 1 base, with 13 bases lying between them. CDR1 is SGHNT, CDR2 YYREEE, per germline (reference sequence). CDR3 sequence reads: CASTRRGGNTEAFF. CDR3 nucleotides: TGTGCCAGCACCCGGCGGGGGGGGAACACTGAAGCTTTCTTT.

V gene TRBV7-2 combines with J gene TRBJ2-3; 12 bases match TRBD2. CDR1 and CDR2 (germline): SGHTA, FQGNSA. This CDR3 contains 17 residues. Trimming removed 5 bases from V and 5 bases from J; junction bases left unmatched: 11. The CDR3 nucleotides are TGTGCCAGCAGCCAAACGACTAGCGGGAGAAGCGGAGATACGCAGTATTTT. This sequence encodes CASSQTTSGRSGDTQYF.

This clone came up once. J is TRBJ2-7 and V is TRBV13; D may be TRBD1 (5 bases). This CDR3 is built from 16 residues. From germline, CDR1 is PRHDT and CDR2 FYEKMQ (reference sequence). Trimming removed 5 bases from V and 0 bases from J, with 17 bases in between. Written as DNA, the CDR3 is TGTGCCAGCAGCCCCCCAAGGGGTGAGAGCTCCTACGAGCAGTACTTC. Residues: CASSPPRGESSYEQYF.

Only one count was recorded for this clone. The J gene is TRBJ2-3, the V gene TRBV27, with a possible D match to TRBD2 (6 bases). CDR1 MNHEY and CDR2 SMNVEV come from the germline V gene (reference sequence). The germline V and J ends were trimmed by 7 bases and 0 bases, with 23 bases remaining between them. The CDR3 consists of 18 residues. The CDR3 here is CASTPGEALETSTDTQYF. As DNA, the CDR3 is TGTGCCAGCACCCCCGGGGAGGCCCTAGAGACGAGCACAGATACGCAGTATTTT.

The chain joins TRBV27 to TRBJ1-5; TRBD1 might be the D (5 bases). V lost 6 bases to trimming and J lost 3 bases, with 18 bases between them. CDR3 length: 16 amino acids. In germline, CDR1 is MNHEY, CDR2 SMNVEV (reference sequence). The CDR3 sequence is CASSPFRDSANQPQHF. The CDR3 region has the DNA TGTGCCAGCAGCCCTTTTCGCGACAGCGCCAATCAGCCCCAGCATTTT.

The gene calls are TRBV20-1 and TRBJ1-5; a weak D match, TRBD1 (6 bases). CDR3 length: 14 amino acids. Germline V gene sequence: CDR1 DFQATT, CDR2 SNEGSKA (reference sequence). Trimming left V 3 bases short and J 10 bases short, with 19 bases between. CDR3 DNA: TGCAGTGCTAGTGTCCCGGGACAAAACACACCCCAGCATTTT. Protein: CSASVPGQNTPQHF.

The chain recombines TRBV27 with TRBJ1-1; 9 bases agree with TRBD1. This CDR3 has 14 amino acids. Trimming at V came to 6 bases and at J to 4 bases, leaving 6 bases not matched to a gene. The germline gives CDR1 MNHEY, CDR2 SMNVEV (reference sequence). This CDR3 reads CASRGQGLATEAFF. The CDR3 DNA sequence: TGTGCCAGCAGGGGACAGGGTTTGGCCACTGAAGCTTTCTTT.

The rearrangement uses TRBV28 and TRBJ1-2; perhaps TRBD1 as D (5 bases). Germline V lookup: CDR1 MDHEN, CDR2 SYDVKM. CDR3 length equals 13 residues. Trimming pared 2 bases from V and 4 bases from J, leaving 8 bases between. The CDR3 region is CASSLQGSYGYTF. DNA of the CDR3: TGTGCCAGCAGTTTACAGGGTAGCTATGGCTACACCTTC.

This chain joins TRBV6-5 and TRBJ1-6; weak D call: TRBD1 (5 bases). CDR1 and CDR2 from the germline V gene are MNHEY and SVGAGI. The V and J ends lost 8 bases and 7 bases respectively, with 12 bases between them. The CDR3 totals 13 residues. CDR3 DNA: TGTGCCAGCCTAAGGGACGGCAATTCACCCCTCCACTTT. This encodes CASLRDGNSPLHF.

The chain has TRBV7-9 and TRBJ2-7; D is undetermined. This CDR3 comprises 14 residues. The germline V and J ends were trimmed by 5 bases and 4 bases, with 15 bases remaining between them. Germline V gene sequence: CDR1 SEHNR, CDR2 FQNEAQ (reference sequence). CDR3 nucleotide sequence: TGTGCCAGCAGCCCCATGTCGCGCGGTTACGAGCAGTACTTC. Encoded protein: CASSPMSRGYEQYF.

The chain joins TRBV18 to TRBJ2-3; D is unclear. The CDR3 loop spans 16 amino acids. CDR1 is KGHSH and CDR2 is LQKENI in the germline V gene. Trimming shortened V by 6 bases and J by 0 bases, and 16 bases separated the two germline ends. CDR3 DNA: TGTGCCAGCTCTCCCATGAGGCAGGCAAGCACAGATACGCAGTATTTT. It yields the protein CASSPMRQASTDTQYF. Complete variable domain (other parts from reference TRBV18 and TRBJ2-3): NAGVMQNPRHLVRRRGQEARLRCSPMKGHSHVYWYRQLPEEGLKFMVYLQKENIIDESGMPKERFSAEFPKEGPSILRIQQVVRGDSAAYFCASSPMRQASTDTQYFGPGTRLTVL.

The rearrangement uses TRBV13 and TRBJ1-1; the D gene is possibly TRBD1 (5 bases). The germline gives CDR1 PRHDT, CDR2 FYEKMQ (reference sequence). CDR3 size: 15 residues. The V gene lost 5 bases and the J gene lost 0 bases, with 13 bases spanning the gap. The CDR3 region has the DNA TGTGCCAGCAGCCTCCGACAGAACATGAACACTGAAGCTTTCTTT. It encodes CASSLRQNMNTEAFF.

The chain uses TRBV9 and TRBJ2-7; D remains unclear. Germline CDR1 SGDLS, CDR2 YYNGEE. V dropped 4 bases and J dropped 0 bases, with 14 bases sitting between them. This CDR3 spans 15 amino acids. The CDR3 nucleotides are TGTGCCAGCAGCCCCACGAGGTTCTCCTCCTACGAGCAGTACTTC. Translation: CASSPTRFSSYEQYF.

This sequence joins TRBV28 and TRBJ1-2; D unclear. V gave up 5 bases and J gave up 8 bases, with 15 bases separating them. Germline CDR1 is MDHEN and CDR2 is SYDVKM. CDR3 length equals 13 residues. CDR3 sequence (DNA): TGTGCCAGCAGTCCCCACGGGGTGGGGGGCTACACCTTC. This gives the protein CASSPHGVGGYTF.

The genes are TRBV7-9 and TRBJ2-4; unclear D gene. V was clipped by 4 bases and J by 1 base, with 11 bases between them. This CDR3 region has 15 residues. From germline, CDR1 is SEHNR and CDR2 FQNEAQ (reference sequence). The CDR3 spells CASSSHGLAKNIQYF. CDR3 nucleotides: TGTGCCAGCAGCTCGCATGGGCTGGCCAAAAACATTCAGTACTTC.

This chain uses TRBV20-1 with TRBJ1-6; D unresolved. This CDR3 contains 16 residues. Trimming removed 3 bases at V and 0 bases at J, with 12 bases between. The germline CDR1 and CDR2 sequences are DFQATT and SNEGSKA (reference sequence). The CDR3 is CSASTLSSSYNSPLHF. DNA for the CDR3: TGCAGTGCTAGTACCCTCTCGAGCTCCTATAATTCACCCCTCCACTTT.

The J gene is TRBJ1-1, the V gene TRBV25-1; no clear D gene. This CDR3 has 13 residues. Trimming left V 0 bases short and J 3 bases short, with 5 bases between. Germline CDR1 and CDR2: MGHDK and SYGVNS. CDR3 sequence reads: CASSEYMHTEAFF. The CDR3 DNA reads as TGTGCCAGCAGTGAATATATGCACACTGAAGCTTTCTTT.

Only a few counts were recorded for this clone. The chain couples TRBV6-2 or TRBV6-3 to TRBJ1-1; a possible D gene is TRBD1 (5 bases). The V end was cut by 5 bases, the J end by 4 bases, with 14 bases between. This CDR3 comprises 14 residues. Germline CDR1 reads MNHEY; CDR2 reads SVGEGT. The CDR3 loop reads CASSNHDSTTEAFF. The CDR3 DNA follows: TGTGCCAGCAGTAACCATGACAGCACCACTGAAGCTTTCTTT.

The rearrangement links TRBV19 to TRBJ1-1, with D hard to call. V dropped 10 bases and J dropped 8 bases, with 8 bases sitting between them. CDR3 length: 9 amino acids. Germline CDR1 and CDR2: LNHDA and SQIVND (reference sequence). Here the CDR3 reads CATTPEAFF. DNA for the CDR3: TGTGCCACCACGCCGGAAGCTTTCTTT.